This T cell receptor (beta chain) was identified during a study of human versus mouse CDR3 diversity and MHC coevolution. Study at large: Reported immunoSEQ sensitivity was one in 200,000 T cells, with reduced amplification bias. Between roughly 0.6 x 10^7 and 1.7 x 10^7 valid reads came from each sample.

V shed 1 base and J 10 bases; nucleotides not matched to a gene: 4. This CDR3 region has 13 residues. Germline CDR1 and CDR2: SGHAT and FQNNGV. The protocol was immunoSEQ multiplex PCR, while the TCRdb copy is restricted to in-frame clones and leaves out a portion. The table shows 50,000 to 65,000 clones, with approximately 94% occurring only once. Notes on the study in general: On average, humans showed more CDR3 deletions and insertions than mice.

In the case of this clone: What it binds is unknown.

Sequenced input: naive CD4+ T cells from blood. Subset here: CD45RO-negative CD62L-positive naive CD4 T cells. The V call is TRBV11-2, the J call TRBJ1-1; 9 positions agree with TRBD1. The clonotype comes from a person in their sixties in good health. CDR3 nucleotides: TGTGCCAGCAGCTTAGCTAACAGGGGGCCAGCTTTCTTT. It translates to CASSLANRGPAFF.